This entry features one T cell receptor beta chain sequence. Data came from immunoSEQ multiplex PCR; TCRdb stores just in-frame clones and leaves some out. The data hold 350,000 to 450,000 clones, with 80% to 90% observed a single time. The data stem from a study of blood T cell repertoires in COVID-19. About the study: COVID-19 samples collected from the United States, Italy and Spain covered acute and convalescent phases.

The CDR3 is made up of 13 amino acids. CDR1 is LNHDA, CDR2 SQIVND, per germline (reference sequence). Trimming at V came to 7 bases and at J to 4 bases, leaving 6 bases not matched to a gene. The clonotype originates from a woman in her fifties or sixties with COVID-19, enrolled during active disease. This sequence joins TRBV19 and TRBJ1-1; 7 positions match TRBD1. What was sequenced was peripheral blood. CDR3 sequence reads: CASILTGVTEAFF. The CDR3, as DNA: TGTGCCAGTATTCTCACAGGGGTCACTGAAGCTTTCTTT.